The 7 T cell receptor beta chains below all came from one sample that was sequenced in a study of blood T cell repertoires in COVID-19 (dated by TCRdb to 2018 to 2020). Libraries were constructed by the immunoSEQ multiplex PCR assay. TCRdb took over this immuneACCESS table, retaining in-frame rearrangements with V and J assigned. Such tables are incomplete; in checked studies, under half of the missing clones stem from an unresolved V gene, and the remainder is unexplained. This sample gives more than 30,000 clones in total; about nine tenths of them show up just once. Around 15% of the sample belongs to the ten largest clones. Sample: peripheral blood. The source is a man aged 55 to 70 with active COVID-19.

The rearrangement uses TRBV28 and TRBJ1-2, with D perhaps TRBD1 (6 bases). The CDR3 totals 14 residues. V lost 5 bases and J lost 3, with 13 bases in between. The germline V gene has CDR1 MDHEN and CDR2 SYDVKM. CDR3 protein: CASSPSGQYYGYTF. In nucleotides, the CDR3 is TGTGCCAGCAGTCCATCCGGACAGTACTATGGCTACACCTTC.

A single count supports this clone. This sequence joins TRBV6-2 or TRBV6-3 and TRBJ2-1; TRBD2 aligns across 8 bases. From germline, CDR1 is MNHEY and CDR2 SVGEGT. The CDR3 extends over 17 amino acids. V dropped 4 bases and J dropped 0; count of bases not matched to a gene: 8. The CDR3 region has the DNA TGTGCCAGCAGTTCGGCGGGGGGAAGGAGCTCCTACAATGAGCAGTTCTTC. Its translation: CASSSAGGRSSYNEQFF.

CDR3 DNA: TGTGCCTGGAACCGTAGCGGGAGGGACCACGAGCAGTACTTC. This codes for CAWNRSGRDHEQYF. The chain links TRBV30 to TRBJ2-7; 11 nucleotides match TRBD2. Per the germline V gene, CDR1 is GTSNPN and CDR2 is SVGIG (reference sequence). CDR3 length: 14 residues. Germline trimming cut 4 bases from V and 5 bases from J; bases unmatched to any gene: 7.

The J gene is TRBJ2-3, the V gene TRBV18, with unresolved D. The CDR3 contains 11 residues. CDR1 and CDR2 (germline): KGHSH, LQKENI. V lost 6 bases to trimming and J lost 6 bases, with 7 bases between them. The CDR3 protein is CASSARDTQYF. The CDR3 DNA sequence: TGTGCCAGCTCTGCTAGGGATACGCAGTATTTT. Looking up the rest from reference TRBV18 and TRBJ2-3 gives the full variable domain: NAGVMQNPRHLVRRRGQEARLRCSPMKGHSHVYWYRQLPEEGLKFMVYLQKENIIDESGMPKERFSAEFPKEGPSILRIQQVVRGDSAAYFCASSARDTQYFGPGTRLTVL.

The V gene is TRBV5-6, the J gene TRBJ2-7; D might be TRBD1 (6 bases). CDR1 is SGHDT and CDR2 is YYEEEE in the germline V gene. Trimming pared 1 base from V and 2 bases from J, leaving 10 bases between. This CDR3 is 14 amino acids long. The CDR3 sequence is CASSLFAGAYEQYF. As DNA, the CDR3 is TGTGCCAGCAGCTTGTTTGCAGGGGCCTACGAGCAGTACTTC.

This chain joins TRBV18 and TRBJ2-7; D remains ambiguous. Germline CDR1 is KGHSH and CDR2 is LQKENI. V lost 5 bases, J lost 0 bases, and 8 bases lay in between. CDR3 length: 13 amino acids. The CDR3 nucleotides are TGTGCCAGCTCAGGCAGGAACTCCTACGAGCAGTACTTC. Protein sequence: CASSGRNSYEQYF.

This clone has a single count. The genes are TRBV24-1 and TRBJ2-1; D is perhaps TRBD2 (6 bases). Deletions cut 4 bases from V and 9 bases from J, with 9 bases between. Germline V lookup: CDR1 KGHDR, CDR2 SFDVKD. The CDR3 has 12 residues. The CDR3 DNA sequence: TGTGCCACCAGTGAAGAAGCGGGTGAGCAGTTCTTC. Translation: CATSEEAGEQFF.